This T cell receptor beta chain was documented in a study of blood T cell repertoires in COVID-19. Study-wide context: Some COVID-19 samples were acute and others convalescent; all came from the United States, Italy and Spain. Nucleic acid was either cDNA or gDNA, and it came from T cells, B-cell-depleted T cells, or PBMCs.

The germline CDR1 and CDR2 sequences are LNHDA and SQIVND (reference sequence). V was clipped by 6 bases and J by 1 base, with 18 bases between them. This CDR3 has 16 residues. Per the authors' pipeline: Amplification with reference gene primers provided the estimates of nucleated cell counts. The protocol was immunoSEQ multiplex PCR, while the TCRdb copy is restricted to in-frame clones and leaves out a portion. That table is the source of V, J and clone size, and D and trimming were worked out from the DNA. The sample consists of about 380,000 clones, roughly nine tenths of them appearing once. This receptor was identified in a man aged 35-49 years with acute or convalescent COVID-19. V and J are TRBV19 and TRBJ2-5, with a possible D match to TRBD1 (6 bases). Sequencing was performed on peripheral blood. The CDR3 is CASRGARTVSQETQYF. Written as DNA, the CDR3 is TGTGCCAGTAGAGGGGCCCGGACAGTTTCCCAAGAGACCCAGTACTTC.